Described below is a single TCR beta chain sequence and its context. This sample was included in a study of blood T cell repertoires in COVID-19. Assay used: immunoSEQ multiplex PCR; TCRdb lists only in-frame clones, some missing. The sample records some 370,000 clones, around 87% being singletons. Germline CDR1 and CDR2: SGHRS and YFSETQ. V was clipped by 4 bases and J by 4 bases, with 11 bases between them. This CDR3 contains 13 residues. This receptor was taken from a woman aged 30 to 39 with COVID-19, enrolled during active disease. This chain joins TRBV5-1 and TRBJ1-1; a weak D match, TRBD1 (5 bases). The sequencing sample was made of peripheral blood. This CDR3 is CASSPQVPTEAFF. The CDR3 nucleotides are TGCGCCAGCAGCCCACAGGTGCCCACTGAAGCTTTCTTT. The full variable domain, rest sourced from reference TRBV5-1 and TRBJ1-1, is KAGVTQTPRYLIKTRGQQVTLSCSPISGHRSVSWYQQTPGQGLQFLFEYFSETQRNKGNFPGRFSGRQFSNSRSEMNVSTLELGDSALYLCASSPQVPTEAFFGQGTRLTVV.